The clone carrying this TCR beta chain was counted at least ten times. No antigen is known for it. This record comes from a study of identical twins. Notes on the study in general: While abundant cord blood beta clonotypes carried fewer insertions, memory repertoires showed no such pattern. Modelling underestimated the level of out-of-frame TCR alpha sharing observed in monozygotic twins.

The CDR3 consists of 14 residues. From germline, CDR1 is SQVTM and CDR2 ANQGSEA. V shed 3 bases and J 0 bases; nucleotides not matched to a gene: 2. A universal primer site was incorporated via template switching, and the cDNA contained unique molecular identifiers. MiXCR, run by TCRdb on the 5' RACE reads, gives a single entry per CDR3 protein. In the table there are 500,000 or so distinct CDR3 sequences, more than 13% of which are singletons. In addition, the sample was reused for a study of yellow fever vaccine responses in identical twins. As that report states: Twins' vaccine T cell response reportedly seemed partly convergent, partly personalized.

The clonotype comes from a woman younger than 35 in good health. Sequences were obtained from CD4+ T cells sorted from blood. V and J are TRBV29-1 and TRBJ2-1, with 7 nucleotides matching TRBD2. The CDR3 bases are TGCAGCGTTGATAGGGAGGGCTCCTACAATGAGCAGTTCTTC. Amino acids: CSVDREGSYNEQFF.